The entry that follows covers one T cell receptor beta chain sequence. Germline lookup yields CDR1 KGHDR and CDR2 SFDVKD. The V segment lost 2 bases and the J segment 3 bases; nucleotides outside the gene matches: 1. The CDR3 runs 14 residues. The data were taken from a study of control samples from healthy donors and cancer patients. Measured with immunoSEQ multiplex PCR; TCRdb has only the in-frame clones, and not every one. The sample comprises 85,000 to 90,000 clones, over 65% of which are singletons, and approximately 2.1% rests with the top ten. This rearrangement joins TRBV24-1 to TRBJ1-1; 8 bases agree with TRBD1. The sequenced material came from blood. The sequence was obtained from a woman aged 40 to 50 in good health. The CDR3 coding sequence is TGTGCCACCAGTGATTCGGACAGGGACACTGAAGCTTTCTTT. Amino acid sequence: CATSDSDRDTEAFF.